This note documents a single T cell receptor (beta chain) sequence. Its antigen is undetermined. A much larger clone is a single base away; this may be a read error. The data are from a study of blood T cells in healthy people across ages. Primers used in a second PCR of about 7 to 12 cycles were a sample-barcoded 5' primer and a J-beta primer mix. TCRdb used MiXCR to reprocess the 5' RACE reads, holding one entry per CDR3 protein. This table holds 850,000 or so distinct CDR3 sequences, under 30% found once. Each donor supplied about 9.6 milliliters of peripheral blood. Whole-study findings and limits: Estimates of diversity drawn from one million T cells were considered underestimates. Strong correlation existed between TCR beta diversity and naive T cell percentage.

The receptor's source is a woman aged 80 or over in good health. The specimen was blood.

CDR3 in amino acids: CASSTSIFKGPDRNYDEQFF. CDR3 DNA: TGCGCCAGCAGCACCAGCATATTCAAGGGGCCGGACCGAAACTACGATGAGCAGTTCTTC. The chain recombines TRBV5-1 with TRBJ2-1; perhaps TRBD1 as D (5 bases). CDR3 size: 20 residues. The germline V gene encodes CDR1 SGHRS and CDR2 YFSETQ.